This T cell receptor (beta chain) was obtained from a study of T cells in Graves' hyperthyroidism and ophthalmopathy. It was RNA transcripts that yielded the amplified TCR beta CDR3 regions. The study used the HTBI primer set for a first-round RT-PCR of the TCR CDR3. TCRdb re-derived calls from the multiplex PCR reads in MiXCR, one entry per CDR3 protein. The sample holds about 500,000 distinct CDR3 sequences; approximately 15% are singletons and the top ten take around 19%. Whole-study findings and limits: Blood samples included most of the expanded thyroid clonotypes exceeding 0.001.

Uncontrolled infection, other autoimmune disease, pregnancy or lactation disqualified patients from enrolment. This clonotype appeared many times. Its antigen is unidentified. This CDR3 comprises 17 residues. Germline loops: CDR1 SGHDT, CDR2 YYEEEE. Trimming removed 3 bases from V and 1 base from J; junction bases left unmatched: 7. Input material: blood. The chain is built from TRBV5-6 and TRBJ2-7; 13 nucleotides match TRBD2. The clonotype was recovered from a woman aged 18-29 years with Graves' hyperthyroidism. The DNA for the CDR3 is TGTGCCAGCAGCTCAGGACTAGCGGGAGTGGGATCCTACGAGCAGTACTTC. Its translation: CASSSGLAGVGSYEQYF. The variable domain in full, with the rest retrieved from reference TRBV5-6 and TRBJ2-7, is DAGVTQSPTHLIKTRGQQVTLRCSPKSGHDTVSWYQQALGQGPQFIFQYYEEEERQRGNFPDRFSGHQFPNYSSELNVNALLLGDSALYLCASSSGLAGVGSYEQYFGPGTRLTVT.